A single sample is the source of the 31 T cell receptor beta chains below, sequenced in a study of T cells in Graves' hyperthyroidism and ophthalmopathy. RNA transcripts yielded amplified TCR beta CDR3 regions. Carried out on the TCR CDR3, a first-round RT-PCR used the HTBI primer set. TCRdb independently ran MiXCR on the multiplex PCR reads; one entry per CDR3 protein. The sample has 730,000 or so distinct CDR3 sequences; over 15% are singletons. Sequencing input: blood. The source of these receptors is a woman aged 50 to 60 with Graves' hyperthyroidism that later progressed to Graves' ophthalmopathy.

This clonotype was seen a handful of times. The genes are TRBV6-1 and TRBJ1-1; D perhaps matches TRBD1 (5 bases). The germline CDR1 and CDR2 sequences are MNHNS and SASEGT. CDR3 length: 12 residues. The V end was cut by 4 bases, the J end by 6 bases, with 9 bases between. The CDR3 region is CASSGDEAEAFF. CDR3 nucleotide sequence: TGTGCCAGCAGTGGGGACGAGGCTGAAGCTTTCTTT.

The chain combines TRBV12-3 or TRBV12-4 with TRBJ1-4; unclear D gene. With 0 bases removed from V and 0 bases from J, the gap between germline ends came to 5 bases. The CDR3 spans 15 residues. The DNA for the CDR3 is TGTGCCAGCAGTTTAGCCCGAGCAACTAATGAAAAACTGTTTTTT. Its protein product is CASSLARATNEKLFF.

V usage is TRBV5-1 and J usage is TRBJ1-2; D is possibly TRBD1 (5 bases). The CDR3 is made up of 14 amino acids. Germline V gene data show CDR1 as SGHRS and CDR2 as YFSETQ. The V gene lost 2 bases and the J gene lost 8 bases, with 16 bases spanning the gap. CDR3 in DNA: TGCGCCAGCAGCTTCGGGGCCCCCCTGGGAGGCTACACCTTC. Amino acid sequence: CASSFGAPLGGYTF.

In this sample, this clonotype turned up a few times. V is TRBV19 and J is TRBJ1-1, with D hard to call. Between the trimmed V and J ends, which lost 3 bases and 11 bases, there was a span of 10 bases. CDR1 is LNHDA, CDR2 SQIVND, per germline (reference sequence). CDR3 length equals 11 residues. CDR3 amino acids: CASSMGRMAFF. CDR3 in DNA: TGTGCCAGTAGTATGGGCAGGATGGCTTTCTTT.

Only a few counts were recorded for this clonotype. The chain couples TRBV13 to TRBJ1-1; a possible D gene is TRBD1 (5 bases). Germline CDR1 reads PRHDT; CDR2 reads FYEKMQ (reference sequence). This CDR3 comprises 17 residues. With 5 bases removed from V and 5 bases from J, the gap between germline ends came to 24 bases. CDR3 coding DNA: TGTGCCAGCAGCCTAACTACTGGGGACTTTGTAGGGACTGAAGCTTTCTTT. Protein product: CASSLTTGDFVGTEAFF.

This clonotype was recorded a few times. This chain links TRBV15 with TRBJ1-2; 12 positions agree with TRBD1. Losses at the gene ends were 8 bases for V and 8 bases for J; bases not matched to a gene: 3. Germline loops: CDR1 LNHNV, CDR2 YYDKDF (reference sequence). The CDR3 loop spans 12 amino acids. The CDR3 region is CATRDRGLGYTF. DNA for the CDR3: TGTGCCACCCGGGACAGGGGGCTAGGCTACACCTTC.

The V gene is TRBV6-2 or TRBV6-3, the J gene TRBJ1-6, with no clear D. CDR3 length: 14 amino acids. Germline CDR1 is MNHEY and CDR2 is SVGEGT. V was cut by 2 bases and J by 5 bases, with 7 bases left in between. The DNA of the CDR3 is TGTGCCAGCAGTTACCTAGCAAATAATTCACCCCTCCACTTT. This gives the protein CASSYLANNSPLHF.

The table lists this clonotype with many counts. The chain combines TRBV2 with TRBJ1-1, with no clear D. CDR1 and CDR2 from the germline V gene are SNHLY and FYNNEI. V was cut by 3 bases and J by 1 base, with 9 bases left in between. The CDR3 contains 14 residues. The CDR3 here is CASSDAESNTEAFF. Written as DNA, the CDR3 is TGTGCCAGCAGTGATGCGGAGTCGAACACTGAAGCTTTCTTT.

This clonotype was seen ten or more times. The chain joins TRBV6-1 to TRBJ2-2; D unclear. This CDR3 comprises 15 residues. V was shortened by 4 bases and J by 6 bases, with 15 bases between the two germline ends. Germline CDR1 is MNHNS and CDR2 is SASEGT. CDR3 nucleotide sequence: TGTGCCAGCAGTGTATCGTTTCGAGCGTCCGGGGAGCTGTTTTTT. Amino acids: CASSVSFRASGELFF.

This clonotype has just a few counts. The gene calls are TRBV7-6 and TRBJ1-1; tentatively, D is TRBD1 (5 bases). V gave up 5 bases and J gave up 5 bases, with 18 bases separating them. The CDR3 contains 15 residues. Per germline, CDR1 SGHVS and CDR2 FNYEAQ. The CDR3 here is CASSLSRERGTEAFF. In DNA form, the CDR3 reads TGTGCCAGCAGCCTATCCAGGGAAAGGGGAACTGAAGCTTTCTTT.

This clonotype was detected many times. This chain connects TRBV3-1 to TRBJ2-7; possible D gene TRBD2, 6 bases. V was trimmed by 1 base and J by 0 bases, leaving 10 bases between them. CDR3 length equals 15 residues. CDR1 LGHDT and CDR2 YNNKEL come from the germline V gene (reference sequence). CDR3 coding DNA: TGTGCCAGCAGCCAAGGGGGAGGACCCTCCTACGAGCAGTACTTC. The encoded protein is CASSQGGGPSYEQYF.

This clonotype was seen many times. This rearrangement joins TRBV12-3 or TRBV12-4 to TRBJ2-1; no clear D gene. V lost 3 bases, J lost 5 bases, and 2 bases lay in between. CDR3 length: 11 amino acids. Here the CDR3 reads CASSFDNEQFF. CDR3 DNA sequence: TGTGCCAGCAGTTTTGACAATGAGCAGTTCTTC.

The chain recombines TRBV29-1 with TRBJ2-7, with 9 bases lining up with TRBD2. This CDR3 has 14 residues. In germline, CDR1 is SQVTM, CDR2 ANQGSEA. With 7 bases clipped from V and 0 bases from J, the junction kept 7 bases outside the gene matches. CDR3 sequence (DNA): TGCAGCGCCCGAAGCGGGGGGCTCTCCTACGAGCAGTACTTC. Its translation: CSARSGGLSYEQYF.

The chain combines TRBV27 with TRBJ1-2; D is unclear. The CDR3 contains 13 residues. V was clipped by 1 base and J by 2 bases, with 5 bases between them. The germline CDR1 and CDR2 sequences are MNHEY and SMNVEV (reference sequence). In nucleotides, the CDR3 is TGTGCCAGCAGTTTATTCATCAACTATGGCTACACCTTC. As protein: CASSLFINYGYTF.

The table lists this clonotype with many counts. The rearrangement uses TRBV18 and TRBJ2-4; D call uncertain. CDR1 and CDR2 from the germline V gene are KGHSH and LQKENI. V gave up 0 bases and J gave up 0 bases, with 12 bases separating them. CDR3 length equals 17 residues. CDR3 amino acids: CASSPPWPGLAKNIQYF. The CDR3 nucleotides are TGTGCCAGCTCACCACCGTGGCCTGGGCTAGCCAAAAACATTCAGTACTTC. The full variable domain, completed using reference TRBV18 and TRBJ2-4, is NAGVMQNPRHLVRRRGQEARLRCSPMKGHSHVYWYRQLPEEGLKFMVYLQKENIIDESGMPKERFSAEFPKEGPSILRIQQVVRGDSAAYFCASSPPWPGLAKNIQYFGAGTRLSVL.

V and J are TRBV30 and TRBJ1-1; D is undetermined. Trimming shortened V by 0 bases and J by 12 bases, and 8 bases separated the two germline ends. The germline CDR1 and CDR2 sequences are GTSNPN and SVGIG (reference sequence). CDR3 length: 10 residues. This CDR3 is CAWSVLQPFF. CDR3 bases: TGTGCCTGGAGTGTACTTCAGCCTTTCTTT. The full variable domain, with the rest looked up from reference TRBV30 and TRBJ1-1, is SQTIHQWPATLVQPVGSPLSLECTVEGTSNPNLYWYRQAAGRGLQLLFYSVGIGQISSEVPQNLSASRPQDRQFILSSKKLLLSDSGFYLCAWSVLQPFFGQGTRLTVV.

This clonotype was seen a few times. The J gene is TRBJ1-1, the V gene TRBV28, with D uncertain. This CDR3 spans 10 amino acids. The ends were cut back, 10 bases at V and 7 bases at J, with 10 bases in the middle. Germline CDR1 is MDHEN and CDR2 is SYDVKM. The CDR3 nucleotides are TGTGCCACCTCCTACGGTGAAGCTTTCTTT. It codes for CATSYGEAFF.

This clonotype was found many times. The rearrangement links TRBV10-1 to TRBJ2-1, with TRBD2 identical over 12 bases. The CDR3 covers 16 residues. Germline-derived CDR1 and CDR2 are WNHNN and SYGVQD (reference sequence). V shed 4 bases, J shed 5 bases, and the junction held 6 bases outside the gene matches. CDR3 DNA sequence: TGCGCCAGCAGTGCTAGCGGGGGGGCCGCGGACAATGAGCAGTTCTTC. It codes for CASSASGGAADNEQFF.

This clonotype was recorded at least ten times. The chain links TRBV20-1 to TRBJ2-3; TRBD1 matches 7 bases. Germline V gene sequence: CDR1 DFQATT, CDR2 SNEGSKA (reference sequence). The CDR3 extends over 15 amino acids. V lost 5 bases, J lost 0 bases, and 8 bases stayed unmatched. CDR3 DNA: TGCAGTGCTTCGGGACAGACTTCTAGCACAGATACGCAGTATTTT. Its protein is CSASGQTSSTDTQYF.

The chain is built from TRBV10-3 and TRBJ1-2, with D maybe TRBD1 (5 bases). The V end lost 6 bases, the J end lost 5 bases, and 10 bases lay between the germline ends. Germline V lookup: CDR1 ENHRY, CDR2 SYGVKD. The length of the CDR3 is 12 residues. The CDR3 sequence: CAISEEGYGYTF. DNA of the CDR3: TGTGCCATCAGCGAGGAGGGGTATGGCTACACCTTC.

The CDR3: CSVEKGEGPFLGEQFF. In DNA form, the CDR3 reads TGCAGCGTTGAGAAGGGGGAGGGACCCTTTCTAGGCGAGCAGTTCTTC. The chain uses TRBV29-1 and TRBJ2-1; possibly TRBD2 for D (7 bases). Trimming cost V 3 bases and J 10 bases, with 25 bases left between them. This CDR3 is 16 amino acids long. Per the germline V gene, CDR1 is SQVTM and CDR2 is ANQGSEA.

Many counts were recorded for this clonotype. This chain uses TRBV20-1 with TRBJ1-4; weak D call: TRBD1 (6 bases). Trimming removed 3 bases from V and 7 bases from J, with 9 bases in between. Germline V gene lookup returns CDR1 DFQATT and CDR2 SNEGSKA (reference sequence). This CDR3 is built from 12 residues. Here the CDR3 reads CSASGGAEKLFF. The CDR3 DNA is TGCAGTGCTAGCGGGGGGGCTGAAAAACTGTTTTTT.

The CDR3 DNA reads as TGTGCCAGCAGCCAAGATATGGAGAGGGACCGACGGACGGCTGTTTACGAGCAGTACTTC. Residues: CASSQDMERDRRTAVYEQYF. The chain couples TRBV14 to TRBJ2-7; the D call may be TRBD1 or TRBD2 (5 bases each). V shed 0 bases and J shed 4 bases, with 28 bases lying between them. The CDR3 runs 20 residues. Germline CDR1 is SGHDN and CDR2 is FVKESK.

The table lists this clonotype with many counts. The chain carries TRBV27 and TRBJ1-5; a possible D gene is TRBD1 (6 bases). The CDR3 runs to 15 residues. V was cut by 10 bases and J by 7 bases, with 23 bases left in between. CDR1 and CDR2 (germline): MNHEY, SMNVEV (reference sequence). The CDR3 DNA reads as TGTGCCACCAAGGACAGCCCATGGACGTTGCAGCCCCAGCATTTT. Translated: CATKDSPWTLQPQHF.

This clonotype was detected a few times. The V and J genes are TRBV6-1 and TRBJ2-7, with 7 bases fitting TRBD1. The CDR3 sequence is 14 residues long. Trimming at V came to 7 bases and at J to 0 bases, leaving 6 bases not matched to a gene. CDR1 and CDR2 (germline): MNHNS, SASEGT. The CDR3 DNA sequence: TGTGCCAGCACCTGGGACAGCGACTCCTACGAGCAGTACTTC. Encoded protein: CASTWDSDSYEQYF.

In this sample, this clonotype turned up many times. This chain connects TRBV5-1 to TRBJ2-3; 12 bases match TRBD2. This CDR3 region has 17 residues. Germline trimming cut 0 bases from V and 3 bases from J; bases unmatched to any gene: 5. CDR1 and CDR2 (germline): SGHRS, YFSETQ. DNA of the CDR3: TGCGCCAGCAGCTTGGCCACACTAGCGGGGGGAACAGATACGCAGTATTTT. Translated: CASSLATLAGGTDTQYF.

V usage is TRBV27 and J usage is TRBJ2-3; 12 bases line up with TRBD1. The germline V gene encodes CDR1 MNHEY and CDR2 SMNVEV (reference sequence). The CDR3 is 18 amino acids. Trimming took 3 bases from V and 5 from J; bases not matched to a gene: 12. CDR3 nucleotides: TGTGCCAGCAGTTTCCGCCTGTTTGGGACAGGGGGCAGAGATACGCAGTATTTT. Translation: CASSFRLFGTGGRDTQYF.

This clonotype was detected ten times or more. The chain recombines TRBV5-1 with TRBJ2-2; TRBD2 is a possible D gene (6 bases). Germline values: CDR1 SGHRS, CDR2 YFSETQ. This CDR3 is 14 amino acids long. Trimming took off 4 bases at V and 6 bases at J, with 13 bases between the two ends. The CDR3: CASSHDIAAGELFF. The CDR3 region has the DNA TGCGCCAGCAGCCACGACATAGCGGCCGGGGAGCTGTTTTTT.

This clonotype was observed a few times. V usage is TRBV2 and J usage is TRBJ1-5; D remains ambiguous. The germline V gene encodes CDR1 SNHLY and CDR2 FYNNEI. The CDR3 length is 12 residues. V lost 8 bases to trimming and J lost 1 base, with 6 bases between them. In nucleotides, the CDR3 is TGTGCCAGCCGGATGAGCAATCAGCCCCAGCATTTT. The encoded protein is CASRMSNQPQHF.

The V gene is TRBV15, the J gene TRBJ2-7, with a weak D call TRBD1 (5 bases). Germline lookup yields CDR1 LNHNV and CDR2 YYDKDF (reference sequence). The CDR3 spans 16 residues. Between the trimmed V and J ends, which lost 4 bases and 9 bases, there was a span of 25 bases. This chain's CDR3 is CATSNKNLDTASRQYF. The DNA of the CDR3 is TGTGCCACCAGCAATAAGAACCTGGACACGGCTTCGCGGCAGTACTTC.

Ten or more counts support this clonotype. V gene TRBV12-3 or TRBV12-4 combines with J gene TRBJ1-2; TRBD1 aligns across 7 bases. This CDR3 region has 13 residues. V trimming: 5 bases; J trimming: 10 bases; junction bases outside the gene matches: 10. DNA for the CDR3: TGTGCCAGCAGTCCGGACAGGCTACGAGTCTACACCTTC. It specifies CASSPDRLRVYTF.